This T cell receptor (beta chain) stems from a study of Ad26.COV2.S vaccination and SARS-CoV-2 variants. V lost 6 bases and J 2 bases, leaving 14 bases between the germline ends. This CDR3 has 14 amino acids. From germline, CDR1 is SGHTA and CDR2 FQGNSA. As to this clone: Antigen unknown.

Sequencing used immunoSEQ multiplex PCR; TCRdb keeps in-frame clones, though not all of them. The repertoire holds over 400,000 clones, with about 90% as singletons. Treatment meaning: roughly 19 received Ad26.COV2.S at low or high dose, single or two shots; several received placebo; per-sample allocation not given. Material that was analyzed had been drawn on day 63 after the first vaccine or placebo injection. The study's findings and limits: It was vaccine recipients, not placebo recipients, who had the higher spike-specific TCR breadth.

J is TRBJ2-7 and V is TRBV7-2, with D perhaps assigned TRBD1 or TRBD2 (5 bases each). This receptor was obtained from a person between 18 and 59 years old who received the Ad26.COV2.S COVID-19 vaccine or a placebo. The sequencing here drew on peripheral blood, taken in a trial of Ad26.COV2.S vaccine versus placebo. The CDR3 loop is CASRKQDGTYEQYF. The CDR3, as DNA: TGTGCCAGCAGAAAACAGGACGGGACCTACGAGCAGTACTTC.